These 18 T cell receptor beta chains were all obtained from the same sample, sequenced in a study of blood T cell repertoires in COVID-19. Here immunoSEQ multiplex PCR was the method, and the copy in TCRdb shows in-frame clones only, minus some. This sample has around 190,000 clones, with roughly three quarters found just once. The sequenced sample consisted of peripheral blood. Receptors were obtained from a middle-aged woman with COVID-19, enrolled during active disease.

This clone has just a few counts. The chain carries TRBV2 and TRBJ1-2; weak D call: TRBD1 (6 bases). CDR3 length: 13 residues. Germline loops: CDR1 SNHLY, CDR2 FYNNEI. The V and J ends lost 4 bases and 4 bases respectively, with 10 bases between them. In nucleotides, the CDR3 is TGTGCCAGCAGTGCACAGGGTCGCTATGGCTACACCTTC. Its protein product is CASSAQGRYGYTF.

This clone turned up a few times. The chain combines TRBV18 with TRBJ1-5, with 7 nucleotides matching TRBD1. The CDR3 is made up of 14 amino acids. With 1 base clipped from V and 3 bases from J, the junction kept 0 bases outside the gene matches. CDR1 is KGHSH and CDR2 is LQKENI in the germline V gene. This CDR3 is CASSPQGANQPQHF. CDR3 DNA: TGTGCCAGCTCACCACAGGGGGCCAATCAGCCCCAGCATTTT.

The chain carries TRBV6-5 and TRBJ1-5; 9 bases line up with TRBD1. V lost 8 bases, J lost 7 bases, and 12 bases stayed unmatched. Germline assignment: CDR1 MNHEY and CDR2 SVGAGI. The CDR3 totals 15 residues. This chain's CDR3 is CASRPGQGRNQPQHF. The DNA of the CDR3 is TGTGCCAGCCGGCCGGGACAGGGTAGGAACCAGCCCCAGCATTTT.

V and J are TRBV11-3 and TRBJ2-2; 12 positions match TRBD2. J lost 4 bases, V lost 5 bases, and 5 bases had no gene match. Germline V gene sequence: CDR1 SGHNT, CDR2 YENEEA. The CDR3 totals 16 residues. CDR3 nucleotide sequence: TGTGCCAGCAGCCGGACTAGCGGGGCCTCCACCGGGGAGCTGTTTTTT. It yields the protein CASSRTSGASTGELFF.

The CDR3 reads CASGTGTGLSQDTQYF. The CDR3 bases are TGCGCCAGCGGGACCGGGACAGGGTTATCTCAAGATACGCAGTATTTT. The chain links TRBV5-1 to TRBJ2-3; 9 bases align to TRBD1. The CDR3 has 16 residues. CDR1 and CDR2 from the germline V gene are SGHRS and YFSETQ. Unmatched junction bases numbered 14, after V lost 7 bases and J lost 5 bases.

This rearrangement joins TRBV4-2 to TRBJ2-2; 8 bases fit TRBD1. The CDR3 covers 15 residues. Germline V gene lookup returns CDR1 LGHNA and CDR2 YNFKEQ. Germline trimming cut 4 bases from V and 8 bases from J; bases unmatched to any gene: 9. CDR3 nucleotide sequence: TGTGCCAGCAGCCCTCTGGACAGGGCAGCGGGGGAGCTGTTTTTT. Translating it yields CASSPLDRAAGELFF.

The chain recombines TRBV27 with TRBJ2-7; TRBD1 matches 9 bases. V lost 4 bases and J lost 6; bases outside the gene matches: 7. Germline CDR1 MNHEY, CDR2 SMNVEV (reference sequence). The CDR3 is 14 amino acids. CDR3 nucleotide sequence: TGTGCCAGCAGTTCCTCGGGACAGGGAGGCGAGCAGTACTTC. It encodes CASSSSGQGGEQYF.

V is TRBV2 and J is TRBJ1-5; 9 nucleotides agree with TRBD1. Germline values: CDR1 SNHLY, CDR2 FYNNEI. V was pared by 8 bases and J by 3 bases, with 8 bases of the junction left unmatched. The CDR3 runs 15 residues. The CDR3 coding sequence is TGTGCCAGCTCTTGGGGGGACAGGGCCAATCAGCCCCAGCATTTT. Amino acid sequence: CASSWGDRANQPQHF. Supplemented by reference TRBV2 and TRBJ1-5, the full variable domain reads EPEVTQTPSHQVTQMGQEVILRCVPISNHLYFYWYRQILGQKVEFLVSFYNNEISEKSEIFDDQFSVERPDGSNFTLKIRSTKLEDSAMYFCASSWGDRANQPQHFGDGTRLSIL.

The chain employs TRBV9 and TRBJ2-5, with D unclear. The ends were cut back, 4 bases at V and 2 bases at J, with 12 bases in the middle. This CDR3 comprises 14 residues. Looked up from germline, CDR1 is SGDLS and CDR2 is YYNGEE. DNA for the CDR3: TGTGCCAGCAGCCTGGGCCATCCTCAAGAGACCCAGTACTTC. Residues: CASSLGHPQETQYF.

The chain employs TRBV6-2 or TRBV6-3 and TRBJ1-5; 12 positions agree with TRBD1. V dropped 5 bases and J dropped 7; count of bases not matched to a gene: 6. The germline V gene encodes CDR1 MNHEY and CDR2 SVGEGT. The CDR3 extends over 15 amino acids. CDR3 nucleotide sequence: TGTGCCAGCAGTACCCGGGACAGGGGGCGGCAGCCCCAGCATTTT. Protein product: CASSTRDRGRQPQHF.

J is TRBJ2-7 and V is TRBV18; 7 bases match TRBD1. The germline V gene encodes CDR1 KGHSH and CDR2 LQKENI. The CDR3 loop spans 14 amino acids. J gave up 6 bases and V 2 bases, and 7 bases lay outside the gene matches. The CDR3 sequence is CASSPTSGQPEQYF. The CDR3 DNA sequence: TGTGCCAGCTCACCAACTTCGGGACAGCCCGAGCAGTACTTC.

This clone was picked up a small number of times. The V and J genes are TRBV6-5 and TRBJ1-6; 7 bases are a match to TRBD1. Germline V gene data show CDR1 as MNHEY and CDR2 as SVGAGI. This CDR3 region has 15 residues. V lost 6 bases and J lost 6; bases outside the gene matches: 8. DNA for the CDR3: TGTGCCAGCAGAAATCAGGGGGTGGGTAATTCACCCCTCCACTTT. This translates into CASRNQGVGNSPLHF.

The gene calls are TRBV5-4 and TRBJ2-2; TRBD2 is a possible D gene (5 bases). V lost 0 bases to trimming and J lost 1 base, with 7 bases between them. The CDR3 has 15 residues. The germline CDR1 and CDR2 sequences are SGHNT and YYREEE (reference sequence). The CDR3 bases are TGTGCCAGCAGCTTGGACGGGAAGAACACCGGGGAGCTGTTTTTT. Protein sequence: CASSLDGKNTGELFF.

V usage is TRBV7-8 and J usage is TRBJ2-3; 9 nucleotides line up with TRBD1. Losses at the gene ends were 5 bases for V and 1 base for J; bases not matched to a gene: 1. Germline V gene data show CDR1 as SGHVS and CDR2 as FQNEAQ. There are 14 residues in the CDR3. The CDR3 region has the DNA TGTGCCAGCAGCCGGACAGGGGGCACAGATACGCAGTATTTT. Its protein is CASSRTGGTDTQYF.

The genes are TRBV19 and TRBJ1-5; D may be TRBD1 (5 bases). The CDR3 has 15 residues. CDR1 and CDR2 from the germline V gene are LNHDA and SQIVND (reference sequence). Trimming shortened V by 2 bases and J by 9 bases, and 17 bases separated the two germline ends. The CDR3 DNA follows: TGTGCCAGTAGTATAAGGCAACTGCGGGGCCCGCCCCAGCATTTT. Translated, it gives CASSIRQLRGPPQHF.

The chain recombines TRBV11-2 with TRBJ1-2; 11 bases are shared with TRBD1. This CDR3 region has 17 residues. In germline, CDR1 is SGHAT, CDR2 FQNNGV. The V and J ends lost 1 base and 2 bases, in that order; junction bases with no gene match: 6. The CDR3 DNA follows: TGTGCCAGCAGCTTAGTTGGACAGGGGGCGGAGAACTATGGCTACACCTTC. It yields the protein CASSLVGQGAENYGYTF.

V is TRBV6-5 and J is TRBJ2-3; 10 bases are shared with TRBD1. The germline gives CDR1 MNHEY, CDR2 SVGAGI. J was trimmed by 4 bases and V by 6 bases; bases with no gene match: 4. This CDR3 comprises 14 residues. CDR3 amino acids: CASRGGQGADTQYF. Here the CDR3 DNA reads TGTGCCAGCAGGGGAGGACAGGGGGCAGATACGCAGTATTTT.

In nucleotides, the CDR3 is TGTGCCAGCAGCCCGTCTGGGGCCAACGTCCTGACTTTC. It specifies CASSPSGANVLTF. The chain joins TRBV3-1 (or the pseudogene TRBV3-2) to TRBJ2-6, with no clear D. Looked up from germline, CDR1 is LGHDT and CDR2 is YNNKEL (reference sequence). This CDR3 contains 13 residues. The V and J ends lost 4 bases and 1 base respectively, with 2 bases between them.